The clone carrying this T cell receptor (beta chain) was seen only once. Trimming stripped 4 bases from V and 4 bases from J, with 14 bases between. The CDR3 runs to 14 residues. The V gene's germline CDR1 is SGHTS and CDR2 YDEGEE. The data were obtained in a study of T cell changes during pregnancy in multiple sclerosis. The assay was immunoSEQ multiplex PCR, and TCRdb's table has in-frame clones only and misses some. In the table there are 35,000 to 50,000 clones, 75% to 95% of which are singletons. The V gene is TRBV5-8, the J gene TRBJ1-2, with a tentative D call TRBD1 (6 bases). The clonotype was recovered from a female donor in good health, enrolled as a control in a pregnancy study. The material was CD4+ T cells from peripheral blood mononuclear cells, obtained after pregnancy. The CDR3 DNA reads as TGTGCCAGCAGCGGGGGCGCCGGAGGCTATGGCTACACCTTC. Its protein product is CASSGGAGGYGYTF.